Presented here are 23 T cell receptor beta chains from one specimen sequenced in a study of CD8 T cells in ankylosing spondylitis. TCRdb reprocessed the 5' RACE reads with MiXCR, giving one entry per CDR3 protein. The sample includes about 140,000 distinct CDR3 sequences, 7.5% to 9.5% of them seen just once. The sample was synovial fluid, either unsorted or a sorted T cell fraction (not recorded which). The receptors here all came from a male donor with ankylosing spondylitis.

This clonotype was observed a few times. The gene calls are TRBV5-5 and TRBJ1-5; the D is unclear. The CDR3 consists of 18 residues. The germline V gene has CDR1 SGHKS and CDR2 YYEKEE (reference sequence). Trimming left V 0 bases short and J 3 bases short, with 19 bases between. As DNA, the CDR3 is TGTGCCAGCAGCTTGGCCCTCGCGGTCCACCCTTACAATCAGCCCCAGCATTTT. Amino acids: CASSLALAVHPYNQPQHF. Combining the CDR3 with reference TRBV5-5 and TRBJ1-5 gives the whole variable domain DAGVTQSPTHLIKTRGQQVTLRCSPISGHKSVSWYQQVLGQGPQFIFQYYEKEERGRGNFPDRFSARQFPNYSSELNVNALLLGDSALYLCASSLALAVHPYNQPQHFGDGTRLSIL.

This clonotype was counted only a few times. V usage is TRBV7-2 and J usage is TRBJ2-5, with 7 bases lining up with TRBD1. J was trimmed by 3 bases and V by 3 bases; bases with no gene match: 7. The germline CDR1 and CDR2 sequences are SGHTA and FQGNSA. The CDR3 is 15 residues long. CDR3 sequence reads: CASSFQQGLEETQYF. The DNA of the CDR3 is TGTGCCAGCAGCTTCCAACAGGGGCTCGAAGAGACCCAGTACTTC. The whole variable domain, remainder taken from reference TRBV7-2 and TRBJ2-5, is GAGVSQSPSNKVTEKGKDVELRCDPISGHTALYWYRQSLGQGLEFLIYFQGNSAPDKSGLPSDRFSAERTGGSVSTLTIQRTQQEDSAVYLCASSFQQGLEETQYFGPGTRLLVL.

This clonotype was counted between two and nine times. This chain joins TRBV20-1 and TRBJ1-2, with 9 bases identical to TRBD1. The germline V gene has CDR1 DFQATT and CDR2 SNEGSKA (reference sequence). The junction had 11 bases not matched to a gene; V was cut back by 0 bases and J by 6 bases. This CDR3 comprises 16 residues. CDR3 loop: CSARDSFYRTGDGYTF. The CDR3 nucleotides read TGCAGTGCTAGAGATAGTTTCTACCGGACAGGGGATGGCTACACCTTC.

This CDR3 is CASSLVGGAGGTDTQYF. The CDR3 region has the DNA TGTGCCAGCAGCTTGGTTGGGGGGGCTGGAGGCACAGATACGCAGTATTTT. The chain links TRBV5-8 to TRBJ2-3; D might be TRBD2 (7 bases). V was pared by 0 bases and J by 1 base, with 15 bases between. From germline, CDR1 is SGHTS and CDR2 YDEGEE. The CDR3 runs 17 residues. Complete variable domain (other parts from reference TRBV5-8 and TRBJ2-3): EAGVTQSPTHLIKTRGQQATLRCSPISGHTSVYWYQQALGLGLQFLLWYDEGEERNRGNFPPRFSGRQFPNYSSELNVNALELEDSALYLCASSLVGGAGGTDTQYFGPGTRLTVL.

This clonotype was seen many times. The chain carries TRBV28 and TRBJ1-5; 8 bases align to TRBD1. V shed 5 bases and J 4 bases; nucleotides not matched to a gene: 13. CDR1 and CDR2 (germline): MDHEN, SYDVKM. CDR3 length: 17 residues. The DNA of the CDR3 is TGTGCCAGCAGTCAAATCCGGACAGGGTGGGGTAATCAGCCCCAGCATTTT. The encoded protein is CASSQIRTGWGNQPQHF.

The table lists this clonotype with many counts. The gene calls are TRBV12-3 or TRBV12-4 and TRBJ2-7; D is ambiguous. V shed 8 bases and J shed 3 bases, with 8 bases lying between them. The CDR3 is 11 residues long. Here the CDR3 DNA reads TGTGCCAGCTCACTCGGCTACGAGCAGTACTTC. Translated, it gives CASSLGYEQYF.

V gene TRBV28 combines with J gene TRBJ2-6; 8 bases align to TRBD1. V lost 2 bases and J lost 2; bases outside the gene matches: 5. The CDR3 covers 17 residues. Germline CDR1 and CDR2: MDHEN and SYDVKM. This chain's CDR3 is CASSLLGQGAGANVLTF. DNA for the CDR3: TGTGCCAGCAGTTTACTAGGACAGGGAGCTGGGGCCAACGTCCTGACTTTC.

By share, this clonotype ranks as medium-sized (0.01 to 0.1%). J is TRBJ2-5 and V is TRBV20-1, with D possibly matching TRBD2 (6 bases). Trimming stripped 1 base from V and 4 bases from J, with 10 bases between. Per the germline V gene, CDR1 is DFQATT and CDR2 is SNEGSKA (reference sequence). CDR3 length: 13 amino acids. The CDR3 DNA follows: TGCAGTGCTAGAGCTCTGGGGGGAGAGACCCAGTACTTC. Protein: CSARALGGETQYF.

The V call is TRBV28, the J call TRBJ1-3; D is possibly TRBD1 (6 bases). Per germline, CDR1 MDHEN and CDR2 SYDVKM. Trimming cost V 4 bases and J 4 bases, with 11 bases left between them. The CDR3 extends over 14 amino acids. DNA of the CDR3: TGTGCCAGCAGTTCCCCAGGGGCCGGAAACACCATATATTTT. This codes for CASSSPGAGNTIYF.

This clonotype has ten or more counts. CDR3 in DNA: TGTGCCAGCAGCCTACGTCGTCTAGCGGGGGGGACCCACCCCAACGAGCAGTACTTC. Its protein product is CASSLRRLAGGTHPNEQYF. The chain joins TRBV11-2 to TRBJ2-7, with TRBD2 matching 12 bases. With 5 bases clipped from V and 5 bases from J, the junction kept 19 bases outside the gene matches. CDR1 is SGHAT and CDR2 is FQNNGV in the germline V gene. CDR3 length equals 19 residues.

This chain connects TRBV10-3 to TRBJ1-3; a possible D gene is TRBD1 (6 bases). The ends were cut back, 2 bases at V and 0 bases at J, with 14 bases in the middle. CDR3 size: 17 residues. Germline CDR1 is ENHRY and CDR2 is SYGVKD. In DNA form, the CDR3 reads TGTGCCATCAGTGAGGACAGGTTAGAGTACTCTGGAAACACCATATATTTT. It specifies CAISEDRLEYSGNTIYF.

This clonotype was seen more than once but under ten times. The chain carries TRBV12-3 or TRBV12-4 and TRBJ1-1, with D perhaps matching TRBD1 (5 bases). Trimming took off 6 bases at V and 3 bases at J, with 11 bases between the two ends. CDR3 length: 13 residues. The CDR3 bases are TGTGCCAGCAGATTAATAGGGGACACTGAAGCTTTCTTT. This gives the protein CASRLIGDTEAFF.

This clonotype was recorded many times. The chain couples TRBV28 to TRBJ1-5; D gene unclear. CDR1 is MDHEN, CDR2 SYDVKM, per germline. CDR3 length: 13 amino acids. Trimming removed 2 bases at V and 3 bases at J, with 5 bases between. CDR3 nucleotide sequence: TGTGCCAGCAGTTTACTGAACAATCAGCCCCAGCATTTT. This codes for CASSLLNNQPQHF.

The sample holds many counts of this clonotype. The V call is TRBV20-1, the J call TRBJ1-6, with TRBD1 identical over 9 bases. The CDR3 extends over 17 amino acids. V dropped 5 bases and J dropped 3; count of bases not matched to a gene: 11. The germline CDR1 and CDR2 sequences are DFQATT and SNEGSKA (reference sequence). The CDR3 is CSAGGDRALIYNSPLHF. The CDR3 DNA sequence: TGCAGTGCTGGGGGGGACAGGGCACTTATCTATAATTCACCCCTCCACTTT.

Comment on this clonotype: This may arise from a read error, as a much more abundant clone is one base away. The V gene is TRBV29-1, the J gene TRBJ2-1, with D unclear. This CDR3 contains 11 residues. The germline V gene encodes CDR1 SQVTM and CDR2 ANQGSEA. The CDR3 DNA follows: TGCAGCGTTGAAGAATACACTGAGCAGTTCTTC. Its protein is CSVEEYTEQFF.

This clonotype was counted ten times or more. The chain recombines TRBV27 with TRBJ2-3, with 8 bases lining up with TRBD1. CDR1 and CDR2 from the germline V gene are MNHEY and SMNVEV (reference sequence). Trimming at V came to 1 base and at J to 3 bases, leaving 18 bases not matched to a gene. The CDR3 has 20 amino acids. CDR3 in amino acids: CASSLWAGGVGSSPTDTQYF. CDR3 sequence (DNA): TGTGCCAGCAGTTTATGGGCAGGGGGCGTGGGGAGTAGCCCAACAGATACGCAGTATTTT.

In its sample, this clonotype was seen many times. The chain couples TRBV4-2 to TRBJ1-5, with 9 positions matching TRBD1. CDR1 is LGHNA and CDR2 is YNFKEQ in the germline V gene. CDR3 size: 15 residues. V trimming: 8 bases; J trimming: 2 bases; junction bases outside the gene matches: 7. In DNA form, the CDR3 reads TGTGCCAGCGGAAAGGGACAGGGCGGCAATCAGCCCCAGCATTTT. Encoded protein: CASGKGQGGNQPQHF.

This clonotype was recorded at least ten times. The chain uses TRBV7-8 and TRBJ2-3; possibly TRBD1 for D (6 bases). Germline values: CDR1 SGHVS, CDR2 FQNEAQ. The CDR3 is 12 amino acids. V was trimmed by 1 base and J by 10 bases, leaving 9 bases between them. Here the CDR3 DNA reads TGTGCCAGCAGCTTAGTAGGGGGTCCGCAGTATTTT. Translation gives CASSLVGGPQYF.

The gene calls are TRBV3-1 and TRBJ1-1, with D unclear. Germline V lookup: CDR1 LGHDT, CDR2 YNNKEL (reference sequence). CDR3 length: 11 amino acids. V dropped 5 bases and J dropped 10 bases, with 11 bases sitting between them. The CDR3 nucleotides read TGTGCCAGCAGCTCCAAAAATAGAGCTTTCTTT. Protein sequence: CASSSKNRAFF.

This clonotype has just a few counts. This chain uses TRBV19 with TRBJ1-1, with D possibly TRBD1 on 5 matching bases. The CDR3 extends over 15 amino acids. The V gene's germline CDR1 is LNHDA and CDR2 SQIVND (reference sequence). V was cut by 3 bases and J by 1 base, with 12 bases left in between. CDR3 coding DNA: TGTGCCAGTAGTATGTGGGGGGGTCGGAACACTGAAGCTTTCTTT. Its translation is CASSMWGGRNTEAFF.

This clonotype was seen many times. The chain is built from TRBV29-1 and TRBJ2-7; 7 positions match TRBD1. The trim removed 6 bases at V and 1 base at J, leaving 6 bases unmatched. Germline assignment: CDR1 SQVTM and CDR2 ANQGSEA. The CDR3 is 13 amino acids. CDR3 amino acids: CSVTGTDSYEQYF. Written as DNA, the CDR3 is TGCAGCGTCACCGGGACAGATTCCTACGAGCAGTACTTC.

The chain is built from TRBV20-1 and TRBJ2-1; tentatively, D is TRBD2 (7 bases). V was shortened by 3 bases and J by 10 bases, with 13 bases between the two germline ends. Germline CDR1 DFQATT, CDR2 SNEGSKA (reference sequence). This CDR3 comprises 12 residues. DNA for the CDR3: TGCAGTGCTAGTCAGGGGAGGGACGAGCAGTTCTTC. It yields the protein CSASQGRDEQFF.

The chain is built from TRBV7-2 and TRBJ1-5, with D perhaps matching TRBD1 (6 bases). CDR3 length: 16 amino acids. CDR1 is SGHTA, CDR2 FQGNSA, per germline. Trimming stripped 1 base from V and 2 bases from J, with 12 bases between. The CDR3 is CASSLVGAGGNQPQHF. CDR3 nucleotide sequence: TGTGCCAGCAGCTTAGTAGGTGCAGGGGGCAATCAGCCCCAGCATTTT.